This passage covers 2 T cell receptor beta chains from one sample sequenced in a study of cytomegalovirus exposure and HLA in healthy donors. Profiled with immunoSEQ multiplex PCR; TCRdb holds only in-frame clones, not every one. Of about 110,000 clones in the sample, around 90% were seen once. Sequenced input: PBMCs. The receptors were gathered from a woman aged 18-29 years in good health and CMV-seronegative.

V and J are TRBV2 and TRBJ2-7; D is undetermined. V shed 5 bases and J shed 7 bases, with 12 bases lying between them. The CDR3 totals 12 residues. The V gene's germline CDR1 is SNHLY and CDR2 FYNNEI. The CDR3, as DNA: TGTGCCAGCAGTATACCGACTCCTGAGCAGTACTTC. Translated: CASSIPTPEQYF.

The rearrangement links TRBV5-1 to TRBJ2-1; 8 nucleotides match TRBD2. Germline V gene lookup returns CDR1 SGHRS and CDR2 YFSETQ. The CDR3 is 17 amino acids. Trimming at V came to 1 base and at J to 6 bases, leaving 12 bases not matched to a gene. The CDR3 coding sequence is TGCGCCAGCAGCTTGAGTTCTTTAAGCGGGGGCTCCAATGAGCAGTTCTTC. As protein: CASSLSSLSGGSNEQFF.